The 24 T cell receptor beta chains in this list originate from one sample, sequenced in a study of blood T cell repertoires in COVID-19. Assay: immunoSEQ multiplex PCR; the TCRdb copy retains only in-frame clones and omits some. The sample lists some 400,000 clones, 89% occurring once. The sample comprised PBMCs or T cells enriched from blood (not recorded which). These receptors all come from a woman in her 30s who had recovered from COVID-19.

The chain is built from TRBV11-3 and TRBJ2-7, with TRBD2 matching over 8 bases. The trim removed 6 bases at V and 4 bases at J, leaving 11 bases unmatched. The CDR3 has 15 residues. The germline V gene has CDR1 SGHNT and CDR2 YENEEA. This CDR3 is CASRSPGLEKYEQYF. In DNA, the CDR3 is TGTGCCAGCAGAAGCCCGGGACTAGAAAAATACGAGCAGTACTTC. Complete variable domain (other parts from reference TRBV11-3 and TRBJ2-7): EAGVVQSPRYKIIEKKQPVAFWCNPISGHNTLYWYLQNLGQGPELLIRYENEEAVDDSQLPKDRFSAERLKGVDSTLKIQPAELGDSAVYLCASRSPGLEKYEQYFGPGTRLTVT.

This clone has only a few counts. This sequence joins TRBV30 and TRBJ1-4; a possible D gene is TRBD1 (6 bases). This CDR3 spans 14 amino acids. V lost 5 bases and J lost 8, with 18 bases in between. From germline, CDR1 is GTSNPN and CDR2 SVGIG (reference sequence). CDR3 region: CAWAPGGGGEKLFF. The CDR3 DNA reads TGTGCCTGGGCCCCGGGGGGGGGCGGCGAAAAACTGTTTTTT. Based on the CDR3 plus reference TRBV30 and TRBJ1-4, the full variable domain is SQTIHQWPATLVQPVGSPLSLECTVEGTSNPNLYWYRQAAGRGLQLLFYSVGIGQISSEVPQNLSASRPQDRQFILSSKKLLLSDSGFYLCAWAPGGGGEKLFFGSGTQLSVL.

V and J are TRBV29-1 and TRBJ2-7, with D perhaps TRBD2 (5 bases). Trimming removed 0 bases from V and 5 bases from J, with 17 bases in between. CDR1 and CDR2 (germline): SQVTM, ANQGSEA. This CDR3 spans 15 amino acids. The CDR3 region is CSVEDLRTAGDEQYF. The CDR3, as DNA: TGCAGCGTTGAAGATCTCCGGACGGCCGGGGACGAGCAGTACTTC.

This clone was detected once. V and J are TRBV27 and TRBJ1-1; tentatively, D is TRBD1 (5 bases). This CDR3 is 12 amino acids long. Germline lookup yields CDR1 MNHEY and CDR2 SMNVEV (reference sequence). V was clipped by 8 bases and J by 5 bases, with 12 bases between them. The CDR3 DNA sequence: TGTGCCAGCGGGGCGCTAGGGACTGAAGCTTTCTTT. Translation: CASGALGTEAFF.

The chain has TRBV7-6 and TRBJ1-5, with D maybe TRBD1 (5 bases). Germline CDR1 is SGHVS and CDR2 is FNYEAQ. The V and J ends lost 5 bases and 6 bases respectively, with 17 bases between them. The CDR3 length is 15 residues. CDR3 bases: TGTGCCAGCAGCCCGTATTTGGGGGGTTTTCAGCCCCAGCATTTT. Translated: CASSPYLGGFQPQHF.

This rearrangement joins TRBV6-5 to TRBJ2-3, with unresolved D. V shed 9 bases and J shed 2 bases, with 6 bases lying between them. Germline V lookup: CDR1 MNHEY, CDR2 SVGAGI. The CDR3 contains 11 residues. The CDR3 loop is CASKITDTQYF. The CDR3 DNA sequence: TGTGCCAGTAAAATCACAGATACGCAGTATTTT.

For the CDR3, the DNA is TGTGCCAGCAGCTTACGGGACACGCTTTCCACCGGGGAGCTGTTTTTT. This encodes CASSLRDTLSTGELFF. The gene calls are TRBV5-5 and TRBJ2-2; TRBD1 might be the D (6 bases). Between the trimmed V and J ends, which lost 2 bases and 4 bases, there was a span of 15 bases. The CDR3 totals 16 residues. Germline CDR1 is SGHKS and CDR2 is YYEKEE (reference sequence).

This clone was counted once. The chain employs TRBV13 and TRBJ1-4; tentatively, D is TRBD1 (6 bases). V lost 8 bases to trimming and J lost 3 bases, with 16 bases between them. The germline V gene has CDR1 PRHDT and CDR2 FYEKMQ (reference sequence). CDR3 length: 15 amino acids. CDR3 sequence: CASGQGTGPNEKLFF. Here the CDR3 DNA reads TGTGCCAGCGGCCAGGGGACCGGGCCTAATGAAAAACTGTTTTTT.

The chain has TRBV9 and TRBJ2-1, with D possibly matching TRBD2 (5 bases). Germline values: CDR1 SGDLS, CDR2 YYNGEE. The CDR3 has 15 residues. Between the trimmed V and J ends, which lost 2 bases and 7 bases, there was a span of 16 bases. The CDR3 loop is CASSVYLGPGNEQFF. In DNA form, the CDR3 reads TGTGCCAGCAGCGTGTATCTGGGCCCGGGGAATGAGCAGTTCTTC.

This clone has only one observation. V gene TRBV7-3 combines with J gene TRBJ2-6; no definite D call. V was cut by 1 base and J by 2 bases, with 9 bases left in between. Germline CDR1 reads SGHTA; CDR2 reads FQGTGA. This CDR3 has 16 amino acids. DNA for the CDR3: TGTGCCAGCAGCTTAATGAGGCTAGCTGGGGCCAACGTCCTGACTTTC. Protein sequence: CASSLMRLAGANVLTF.

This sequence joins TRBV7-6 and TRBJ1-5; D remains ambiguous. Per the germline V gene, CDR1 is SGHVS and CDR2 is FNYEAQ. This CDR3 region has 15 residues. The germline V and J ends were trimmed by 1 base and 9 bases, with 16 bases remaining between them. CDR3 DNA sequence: TGTGCCAGCAGCTTAGGCGGCAGAGGGTTAGGGCCCCAGCATTTT. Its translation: CASSLGGRGLGPQHF.

The CDR3 reads CASSLAGGPGEQFF. In DNA, the CDR3 is TGCGCCAGCTCCCTTGCGGGAGGGCCTGGTGAGCAGTTCTTC. The V call is TRBV4-1, the J call TRBJ2-1; TRBD2 matches 9 bases. V trimming: 8 bases; J trimming: 9 bases; junction bases outside the gene matches: 11. The CDR3 length is 14 residues. Germline CDR1 MGHRA, CDR2 YSYEKL.

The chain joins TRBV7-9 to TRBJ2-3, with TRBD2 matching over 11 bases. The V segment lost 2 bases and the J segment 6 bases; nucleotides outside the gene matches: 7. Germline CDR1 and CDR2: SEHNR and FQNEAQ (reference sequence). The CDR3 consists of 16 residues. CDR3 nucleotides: TGTGCCAGCAGCTTAATTGCTAGCGGGGGGACTGATACGCAGTATTTT. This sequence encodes CASSLIASGGTDTQYF.

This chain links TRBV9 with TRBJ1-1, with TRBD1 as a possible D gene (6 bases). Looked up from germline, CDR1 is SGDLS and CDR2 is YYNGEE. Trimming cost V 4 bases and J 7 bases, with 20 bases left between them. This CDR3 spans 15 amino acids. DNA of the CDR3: TGTGCCAGCAGCCATGTGAAACAGGGTCCTTATGAAGCTTTCTTT. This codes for CASSHVKQGPYEAFF.

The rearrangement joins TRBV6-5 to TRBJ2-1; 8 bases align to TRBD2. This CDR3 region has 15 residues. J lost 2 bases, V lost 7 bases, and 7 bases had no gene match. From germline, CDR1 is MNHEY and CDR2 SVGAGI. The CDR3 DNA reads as TGTGCCAGCATCGGTACTAGCGGAGCCTACAATGAGCAGTTCTTC. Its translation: CASIGTSGAYNEQFF.

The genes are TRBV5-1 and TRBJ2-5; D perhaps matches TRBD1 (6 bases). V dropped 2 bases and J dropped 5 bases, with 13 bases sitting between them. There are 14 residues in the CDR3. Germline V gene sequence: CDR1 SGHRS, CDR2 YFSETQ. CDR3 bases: TGCGCCAGCAGCTTTACAGGGCCCGGCGAGACCCAGTACTTC. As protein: CASSFTGPGETQYF.

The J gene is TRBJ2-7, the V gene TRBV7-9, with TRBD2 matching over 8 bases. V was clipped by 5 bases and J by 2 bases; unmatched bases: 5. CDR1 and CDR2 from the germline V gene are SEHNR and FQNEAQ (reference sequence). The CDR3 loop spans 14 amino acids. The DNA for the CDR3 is TGTGCCAGCAGCACTACTAGCGGACCCTACGAGCAGTACTTC. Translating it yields CASSTTSGPYEQYF.

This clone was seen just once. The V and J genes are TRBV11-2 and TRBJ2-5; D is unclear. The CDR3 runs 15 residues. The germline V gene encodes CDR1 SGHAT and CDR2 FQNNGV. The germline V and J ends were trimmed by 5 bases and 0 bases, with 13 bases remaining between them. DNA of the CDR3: TGTGCCAGCAGCCAGATGGGCGCGTACCAAGAGACCCAGTACTTC. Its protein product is CASSQMGAYQETQYF.

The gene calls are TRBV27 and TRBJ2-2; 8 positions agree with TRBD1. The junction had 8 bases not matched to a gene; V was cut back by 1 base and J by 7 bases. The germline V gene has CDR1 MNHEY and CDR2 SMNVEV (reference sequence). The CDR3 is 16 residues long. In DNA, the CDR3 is TGTGCCAGCAGTTTATACGTACAGGGGGGTGGCGGGGAGCTGTTTTTT. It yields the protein CASSLYVQGGGGELFF.

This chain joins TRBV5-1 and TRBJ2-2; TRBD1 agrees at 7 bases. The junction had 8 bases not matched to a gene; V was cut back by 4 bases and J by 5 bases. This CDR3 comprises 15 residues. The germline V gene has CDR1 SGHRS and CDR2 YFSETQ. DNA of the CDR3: TGCGCCAGCAGCACTAGGGACAGCCGGACCGGGGAGCTGTTTTTT. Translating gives CASSTRDSRTGELFF.

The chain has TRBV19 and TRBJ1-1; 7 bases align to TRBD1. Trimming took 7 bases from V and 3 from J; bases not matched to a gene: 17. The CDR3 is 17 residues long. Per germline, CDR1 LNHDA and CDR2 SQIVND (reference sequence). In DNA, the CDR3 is TGTGCCAGTACAGCAAGGGGGTTGACAGGGTGGGACACTGAAGCTTTCTTT. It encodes CASTARGLTGWDTEAFF. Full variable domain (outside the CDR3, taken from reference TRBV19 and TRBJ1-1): DGGITQSPKYLFRKEGQNVTLSCEQNLNHDAMYWYRQDPGQGLRLIYYSQIVNDFQKGDIAEGYSVSREKKESFPLTVTSAQKNPTAFYLCASTARGLTGWDTEAFFGQGTRLTVV.

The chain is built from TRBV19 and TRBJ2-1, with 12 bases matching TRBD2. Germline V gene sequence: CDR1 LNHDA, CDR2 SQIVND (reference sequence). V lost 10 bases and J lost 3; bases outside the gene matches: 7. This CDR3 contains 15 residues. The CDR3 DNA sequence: TGTGCCACCCGACTAGCGGGGGACCTCTACAATGAGCAGTTCTTC. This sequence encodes CATRLAGDLYNEQFF. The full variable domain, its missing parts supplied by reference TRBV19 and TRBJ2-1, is DGGITQSPKYLFRKEGQNVTLSCEQNLNHDAMYWYRQDPGQGLRLIYYSQIVNDFQKGDIAEGYSVSREKKESFPLTVTSAQKNPTAFYLCATRLAGDLYNEQFFGPGTRLTVL.

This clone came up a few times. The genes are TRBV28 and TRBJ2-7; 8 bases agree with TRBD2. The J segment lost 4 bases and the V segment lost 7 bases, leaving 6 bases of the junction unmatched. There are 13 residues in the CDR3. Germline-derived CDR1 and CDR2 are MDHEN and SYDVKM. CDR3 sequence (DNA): TGTGCCAGCACGAGCGGGAGAGGGTACGAGCAGTACTTC. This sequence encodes CASTSGRGYEQYF.

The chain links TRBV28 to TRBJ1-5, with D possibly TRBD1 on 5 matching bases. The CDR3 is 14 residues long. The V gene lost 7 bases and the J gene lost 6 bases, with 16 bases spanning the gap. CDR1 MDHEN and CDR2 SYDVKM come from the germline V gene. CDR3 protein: CASIRGGDTQPQHF. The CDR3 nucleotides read TGTGCCAGCATCCGGGGAGGGGATACTCAGCCCCAGCATTTT.